Listed below are T cell receptor beta chains from one sample, sequenced in a study of cytomegalovirus exposure and HLA in healthy donors. The repertoire was sequenced with immunoSEQ multiplex PCR; TCRdb's copy has only in-frame clones and lacks some. The sample shows about 82,000 clones, roughly 96% of them seen only once. Sequencing was carried out using PBMCs. The receptors originated from a woman aged 18-29 years in good health and CMV-seronegative. Each CDR3 is given with its conserved first and last residue. Each record gives: CDR3 protein, CDR3 DNA, CDR3 length, J gene, D gene, V gene, clone size. The D gene is left open where the match is weak. Size tells how often a clone was seen (once, few, many) or the class of an expanded clone, and some rows leave it out.

CDR3aa: CASSSYRDYTF; CDR3nt: TGTGCCAGCAGCTCATACAGGGACTACACCTTC; len: 11; j_gene: TRBJ1-2; d_gene: -; v_gene: TRBV7-9; abundance: once
CDR3aa: CAWALQGDEQYF; CDR3nt: TGTGCCTGGGCCTTACAGGGGGATGAGCAGTACTTC; len: 12; j_gene: TRBJ2-7; d_gene: TRBD1; v_gene: TRBV30; abundance: -
CDR3aa: CASSNLQGASTDTQYF; CDR3nt: TGCGCCAGCAGCAACTTACAGGGGGCAAGCACAGATACGCAGTATTTT; len: 16; j_gene: TRBJ2-3; d_gene: TRBD1; v_gene: TRBV5-1; abundance: -
CDR3aa: CASSGGTGDNEQYF; CDR3nt: TGCGCCAGCAGCGGGGGGACAGGGGACAACGAGCAGTACTTC; len: 14; j_gene: TRBJ2-7; d_gene: TRBD1; v_gene: TRBV5-1; abundance: -
CDR3aa: CSVEEQDIALDTQYF; CDR3nt: TGCAGCGTTGAAGAACAGGACATAGCACTTGATACGCAGTATTTT; len: 15; j_gene: TRBJ2-3; d_gene: -; v_gene: TRBV29-1; abundance: few
CDR3aa: CARSFWGGEQYF; CDR3nt: TGTGCCAGAAGCTTTTGGGGGGGGGAGCAGTACTTC; len: 12; j_gene: TRBJ2-7; d_gene: -; v_gene: TRBV7-5; abundance: -
CDR3aa: CASSWVGVDTEAFF; CDR3nt: TGTGCCAGCAGTTGGGTAGGGGTCGACACTGAAGCTTTCTTT; len: 14; j_gene: TRBJ1-1; d_gene: -; v_gene: TRBV27; abundance: -
CDR3aa: CASSLVVREVYEQYF; CDR3nt: TGTGCCAGCAGCTTAGTGGTCAGGGAGGTCTACGAGCAGTACTTC; len: 15; j_gene: TRBJ2-7; d_gene: -; v_gene: TRBV7-9; abundance: -
CDR3aa: CASSLGAVVLYEQYF; CDR3nt: TGTGCCAGTAGCTTGGGGGCCGTAGTATTATACGAGCAGTACTTC; len: 15; j_gene: TRBJ2-7; d_gene: -; v_gene: TRBV5-6; abundance: -
CDR3aa: CASSLQGAQNTGELFF; CDR3nt: TGTGCCAGCAGCCTCCAGGGGGCCCAGAACACCGGGGAGCTGTTTTTT; len: 16; j_gene: TRBJ2-2; d_gene: TRBD1; v_gene: TRBV7-9; abundance: -
CDR3aa: CAISPLGGGEGEQYF; CDR3nt: TGTGCCATCAGTCCCCTAGGGGGCGGAGAGGGCGAGCAGTACTTC; len: 15; j_gene: TRBJ2-7; d_gene: TRBD1; v_gene: TRBV10-3; abundance: -
CDR3aa: CASSLGEFGTNEQFF; CDR3nt: TGCGCCAGCAGCTTGGGGGAGTTCGGCACCAATGAGCAGTTCTTC; len: 15; j_gene: TRBJ2-1; d_gene: -; v_gene: TRBV5-1; abundance: -
CDR3aa: CASSLDLFQGSTEAFF; CDR3nt: TGTGCCAGCAGCTTAGATCTCTTCCAGGGATCGACTGAAGCTTTCTTT; len: 16; j_gene: TRBJ1-1; d_gene: -; v_gene: TRBV11-2; abundance: -
CDR3aa: CASSPSGQGKYEQYF; CDR3nt: TGTGCCAGCAGTCCATCGGGACAGGGTAAATACGAGCAGTACTTC; len: 15; j_gene: TRBJ2-7; d_gene: TRBD1; v_gene: TRBV28; abundance: -
CDR3aa: CASSAEGVTEKLFF; CDR3nt: TGTGCCAGCAGCGCCGAGGGGGTGACCGAAAAACTGTTTTTT; len: 14; j_gene: TRBJ1-4; d_gene: -; v_gene: TRBV9; abundance: -
CDR3aa: CASSRDWNTGELFF; CDR3nt: TGTGCCAGCAGCCGAGACTGGAACACCGGGGAGCTGTTTTTT; len: 14; j_gene: TRBJ2-2; d_gene: -; v_gene: TRBV27; abundance: few
CDR3aa: CASSIEGDYGYTF; CDR3nt: TGTGCCAGTAGTATAGAGGGAGACTATGGCTACACCTTC; len: 13; j_gene: TRBJ1-2; d_gene: -; v_gene: TRBV19; abundance: -
CDR3aa: CASSDSGEVSTDTQYF; CDR3nt: TGCGCCAGCAGTGACTCGGGGGAGGTTAGCACAGATACGCAGTATTTT; len: 16; j_gene: TRBJ2-3; d_gene: -; v_gene: TRBV10-1; abundance: -
CDR3aa: CASGPDTGELFF; CDR3nt: TGTGCTAGTGGTCCAGACACCGGGGAGCTGTTTTTT; len: 12; j_gene: TRBJ2-2; d_gene: -; v_gene: TRBV12-5; abundance: -
CDR3aa: CASSLPPSGRFSYEQYF; CDR3nt: TGCGCCAGCAGCCTACCACCTAGCGGGAGATTCTCCTACGAGCAGTACTTC; len: 17; j_gene: TRBJ2-7; d_gene: TRBD2; v_gene: TRBV5-1; abundance: -
CDR3aa: CASSLRGARNSPLHF; CDR3nt: TGTGCCAGCAGCCTGCGGGGGGCCAGGAATTCACCCCTCCACTTT; len: 15; j_gene: TRBJ1-6; d_gene: -; v_gene: TRBV27; abundance: -
CDR3aa: CASRRSGGEQFF; CDR3nt: TGTGCCAGCAGGCGAAGCGGGGGTGAGCAGTTCTTC; len: 12; j_gene: TRBJ2-1; d_gene: TRBD2; v_gene: TRBV28; abundance: -
CDR3aa: CASSLGGSRETQYF; CDR3nt: TGTGCCAGCAGCTTAGGTGGGAGTCGTGAGACCCAGTACTTC; len: 14; j_gene: TRBJ2-5; d_gene: -; v_gene: TRBV7-2; abundance: -
CDR3aa: CASSFRFRGNGYTF; CDR3nt: TGTGCCAGCAGTTTTCGGTTCAGGGGGAATGGCTACACCTTC; len: 14; j_gene: TRBJ1-2; d_gene: TRBD1; v_gene: TRBV28; abundance: -
CDR3aa: CASSLEGRAGNEQFF; CDR3nt: TGTGCCAGCAGCTTAGAGGGTCGAGCGGGGAATGAGCAGTTCTTC; len: 15; j_gene: TRBJ2-1; d_gene: TRBD2; v_gene: TRBV11-3; abundance: once
CDR3aa: CASSRRTGDKLFF; CDR3nt: TGCGCCAGCAGCCGTCGGACAGGAGACAAACTGTTTTTT; len: 13; j_gene: TRBJ1-4; d_gene: TRBD1; v_gene: TRBV5-1; abundance: -
CDR3aa: CSVDGQLQETQYF; CDR3nt: TGCAGCGTGGACGGACAGCTGCAAGAGACCCAGTACTTC; len: 13; j_gene: TRBJ2-5; d_gene: -; v_gene: TRBV29-1; abundance: -
CDR3aa: CASSQGLAGVETQYF; CDR3nt: TGTGCCAGCAGCCAAGGGCTAGCGGGAGTAGAGACCCAGTACTTC; len: 15; j_gene: TRBJ2-5; d_gene: TRBD2; v_gene: TRBV14; abundance: -
CDR3aa: CASSYGGHGGGYTF; CDR3nt: TGTGCCAGCAGTTACGGGGGACATGGAGGTGGCTACACCTTC; len: 14; j_gene: TRBJ1-2; d_gene: -; v_gene: TRBV6-5; abundance: -
CDR3aa: CASTGYRALIAFF; CDR3nt: TGTGCCAGCACAGGGTACCGCGCCCTGATAGCTTTCTTT; len: 13; j_gene: TRBJ1-1; d_gene: -; v_gene: TRBV28; abundance: -
CDR3aa: CASRPARQGTEGELFF; CDR3nt: TGCGCCAGCAGACCGGCGAGACAGGGGACGGAAGGGGAGCTGTTTTTT; len: 16; j_gene: TRBJ2-2; d_gene: TRBD1; v_gene: TRBV5-1; abundance: -
CDR3aa: CASSPTTGGNEKLFF; CDR3nt: TGTGCCAGCTCACCCACGACAGGGGGTAATGAAAAACTGTTTTTT; len: 15; j_gene: TRBJ1-4; d_gene: TRBD1; v_gene: TRBV18; abundance: -
CDR3aa: CASSQENQVYNEQFF; CDR3nt: TGCGCCAGCAGCCAAGAAAATCAGGTTTACAATGAGCAGTTCTTC; len: 15; j_gene: TRBJ2-1; d_gene: -; v_gene: TRBV4-1; abundance: -
CDR3aa: CASSGSSGRGEQFF; CDR3nt: TGTGCCAGCAGCGGTTCTAGCGGGAGGGGTGAGCAGTTCTTC; len: 14; j_gene: TRBJ2-1; d_gene: TRBD2; v_gene: TRBV28; abundance: -
CDR3aa: CASSSSLAGSYNEQFF; CDR3nt: TGTGCCAGCAGCTCTTCACTAGCGGGGAGCTACAATGAGCAGTTCTTC; len: 16; j_gene: TRBJ2-1; d_gene: TRBD2; v_gene: TRBV9; abundance: -
CDR3aa: CASSFGQGVSGAFF; CDR3nt: TGTGCCAGCAGCTTCGGACAGGGGGTTAGTGGGGCTTTCTTT; len: 14; j_gene: TRBJ1-1; d_gene: TRBD1; v_gene: TRBV5-5; abundance: -
CDR3aa: CASSGISGNTIYF; CDR3nt: TGCGCCAGCAGCGGCATCTCTGGAAACACCATATATTTT; len: 13; j_gene: TRBJ1-3; d_gene: -; v_gene: TRBV4-1; abundance: -
CDR3aa: CASSAFPRVSSSYEQYF; CDR3nt: TGTGCCAGCAGTGCCTTTCCCCGGGTTTCTAGCTCCTACGAGCAGTACTTC; len: 17; j_gene: TRBJ2-7; d_gene: -; v_gene: TRBV6-1; abundance: -
CDR3aa: CASSSPGVNTEAFF; CDR3nt: TGCGCCAGCAGCTCGCCCGGGGTGAACACTGAAGCTTTCTTT; len: 14; j_gene: TRBJ1-1; d_gene: -; v_gene: TRBV5-1; abundance: -
CDR3aa: CAWSGEREPDTQYF; CDR3nt: TGTGCCTGGAGTGGGGAGCGGGAGCCAGATACGCAGTATTTT; len: 14; j_gene: TRBJ2-3; d_gene: TRBD2; v_gene: TRBV30; abundance: -
CDR3aa: CAWRGQAPETQYF; CDR3nt: TGTGCCTGGAGGGGGCAGGCCCCAGAGACCCAGTACTTC; len: 13; j_gene: TRBJ2-5; d_gene: -; v_gene: TRBV30; abundance: -
CDR3aa: CASSLSVSSYNEQFF; CDR3nt: TGTGCCAGCAGCCTTAGCGTAAGCTCCTACAATGAGCAGTTCTTC; len: 15; j_gene: TRBJ2-1; d_gene: -; v_gene: TRBV7-6; abundance: -
CDR3aa: CASSITVNTEAFF; CDR3nt: TGTGCCAGCAGTATCACAGTGAACACTGAAGCTTTCTTT; len: 13; j_gene: TRBJ1-1; d_gene: -; v_gene: TRBV27; abundance: -
CDR3aa: CASSLVRSSGGVTGELFF; CDR3nt: TGTGCCAGCAGCTTAGTAAGATCGAGCGGGGGGGTCACCGGGGAGCTGTTTTTT; len: 18; j_gene: TRBJ2-2; d_gene: TRBD2; v_gene: TRBV11-2; abundance: few
CDR3aa: CASSPGTDTQYF; CDR3nt: TGTGCCAGCAGCCCAGGCACAGATACGCAGTATTTT; len: 12; j_gene: TRBJ2-3; d_gene: -; v_gene: TRBV7-9; abundance: -
CDR3aa: CASSTMGQAWWTEAFF; CDR3nt: TGTGCCAGCAGCACAATGGGACAGGCCTGGTGGACTGAAGCTTTCTTT; len: 16; j_gene: TRBJ1-1; d_gene: TRBD1; v_gene: TRBV7-2; abundance: -
CDR3aa: CASSSRTGYNQPQHF; CDR3nt: TGTGCCAGCAGTTCCAGGACAGGGTACAACCAGCCCCAGCATTTT; len: 15; j_gene: TRBJ1-5; d_gene: TRBD1; v_gene: TRBV27; abundance: -
CDR3aa: CASSESRQGLFF; CDR3nt: TGTGCCAGCAGTGAATCGAGACAGGGGCTGTTCTTC; len: 12; j_gene: TRBJ2-1; d_gene: TRBD1; v_gene: TRBV25-1; abundance: -
CDR3aa: CASSSLAGLQETQYF; CDR3nt: TGTGCCAGCAGTTCACTAGCGGGGCTACAAGAGACCCAGTACTTC; len: 15; j_gene: TRBJ2-5; d_gene: TRBD2; v_gene: TRBV27; abundance: -
CDR3aa: CASSRQGGDGYTF; CDR3nt: TGTGCCAGCAGCCGACAGGGCGGCGATGGCTACACCTTC; len: 13; j_gene: TRBJ1-2; d_gene: TRBD1; v_gene: TRBV7-9; abundance: -